What follows is one TCR beta chain and its context. The antigen remains unidentified. The data belong to a study of cytomegalovirus exposure and HLA in healthy donors. Study outcomes and limitations: Rarity held for most TCR sequences, but there were some public TCRs that occurred in many donors. TCR beta V- and J-gene trimming, according to a later analysis, was linked to a missense DCLRE1C variant. Being indistinguishable, some V segments were excluded, TRBV6-2 and TRBV6-3 among them.

Researchers ran the PCR with 60 Vbeta and 13 Jbeta primers. Sequencing used immunoSEQ multiplex PCR; TCRdb keeps in-frame clones, though not all of them. The table lists 150,000 or so clones. CDR1 is SQVTM, CDR2 ANQGSEA, per germline. Trimming pared 5 bases from V and 5 bases from J, leaving 13 bases between. This CDR3 has 13 amino acids. Sequences were obtained from PBMCs. This chain connects TRBV29-1 to TRBJ1-5; tentative D call: TRBD1 (5 bases). The TCR originated in a woman between 45 and 65 years old in good health and CMV-seronegative. CDR3 amino acids: CSVQVGADQPQHF. The CDR3 DNA follows: TGCAGCGTTCAGGTAGGGGCCGATCAGCCCCAGCATTTT.